What follows are 7 T cell receptor beta chains derived from one specimen sequenced in a study of T cells in Graves' hyperthyroidism and ophthalmopathy. The source material, RNA transcripts, was used to amplify TCR beta CDR3 regions. HTBI primers were employed in a first-round RT-PCR of the TCR CDR3. TCRdb passed the multiplex PCR reads through MiXCR, listing each CDR3 protein once. The repertoire consists of nearly 750,000 distinct CDR3 sequences, with about 35% occurring once and the leading ten covering 31%. The source material was blood. Receptors were obtained from a woman aged 40 to 49 with Graves' hyperthyroidism.

Comment on this clonotype: This clone may be a read error of a much larger clone one base away. This chain connects TRBV2 to TRBJ1-1; tentative D call: TRBD1 (6 bases). The CDR3 is made up of 13 amino acids. The germline gives CDR1 SNHLY, CDR2 FYNNEI. The CDR3 DNA is TGTACCAGCAGGCAAAACAGGGAGGCTGAAGCTTTCTTT. Amino acid sequence: CTSRQNREAEAFF.

This chain links TRBV11-2 with TRBJ2-7; D is unresolved. The CDR3 length is 13 residues. Germline values: CDR1 SGHAT, CDR2 FQNNGV. Trimming cost V 6 bases and J 3 bases, with 12 bases left between them. The CDR3 region has the DNA TGTGCCAGCAGTTTGGGTCACATCTACGAGCAGTACTTC. Protein: CASSLGHIYEQYF.

This clonotype was counted ten times or more. The chain combines TRBV7-9 with TRBJ1-2; D not certain. V was cut by 6 bases and J by 8 bases, with 16 bases left in between. There are 13 residues in the CDR3. Per the germline V gene, CDR1 is SEHNR and CDR2 is FQNEAQ (reference sequence). The CDR3 sequence is CASSHVRQCGYTF. DNA for the CDR3: TGTGCCAGCAGTCATGTCCGGCAGTGCGGCTACACCTTC.

In its sample, this clonotype was seen many times. The germline gene is not matched at one end of the junction; a read error may be the cause. The V call is TRBV7-2, the J call TRBJ2-5; D unclear. Germline V gene lookup returns CDR1 SGHTA and CDR2 FQGNSA. This CDR3 has 10 amino acids. The DNA of the CDR3 is TGTGCCAGCAGCTTAACCCCCGCCCTATTC. Translated, it gives CASSLTPALF.

Comment on this clonotype: A much larger clone differs from this one at a single base, so this may be a read error. V usage is TRBV14 and J usage is TRBJ2-5; D call uncertain. This CDR3 region has 11 residues. CDR1 is SGHDN, CDR2 FVKESK, per germline. For the CDR3, the DNA is TGTGCCAGCAGCCAAGTTAAGACCCAGAACTTC. The encoded protein is CASSQVKTQNF. The full variable domain, completed using reference TRBV14 and TRBJ2-5, is EAGVTQFPSHSVIEKGQTVTLRCDPISGHDNLYWYRRVMGKEIKFLLHFVKESKQDESGMPNNRFLAERTGGTYSTLKVQPAELEDSGVYFCASSQVKTQNFGPGTRLLVL.

This clonotype was seen many times. The chain recombines TRBV10-3 with TRBJ1-5; TRBD1 is a possible D gene (5 bases). The CDR3 is made up of 13 amino acids. The germline CDR1 and CDR2 sequences are ENHRY and SYGVKD. Trimming cost V 7 bases and J 4 bases, with 11 bases left between them. CDR3: CAINGGPNQPQHF. The CDR3 DNA follows: TGTGCCATCAACGGGGGTCCGAATCAGCCCCAGCATTTT.

This clonotype has ten or more counts. The chain uses TRBV14 and TRBJ1-6; 8 bases match TRBD1. Germline CDR1 is SGHDN and CDR2 is FVKESK. Trimming took 5 bases from V and 15 from J; bases not matched to a gene: 15. This CDR3 has 15 amino acids. CDR3: CASSWTGFGRRDLHF. CDR3 nucleotides: TGTGCCAGCAGCTGGACAGGGTTTGGTCGTCGTGACCTCCACTTT.